This T cell receptor beta chain was retrieved from a study of post-analysis software for immune sequencing data. As for this clonotype: Its target is not known.

This CDR3 has 14 amino acids. Germline V gene lookup returns CDR1 SEHNR and CDR2 FQNEAQ (reference sequence). The TCR beta cDNA libraries contained unique molecular identifiers. TCRdb redid the calling of the PCR reads with MiXCR, one entry per CDR3 protein. The sample gives roughly 540,000 distinct CDR3 sequences, roughly 34% of which show up once; under 7% is in the top ten. Points from the study as a whole: Higher frequency in patients than in controls was seen for five TRBV segments, with TRBV5-6, TRBV5-1 and TRBV20-1 among them.

The receptor comes from a girl aged 2-17 years with multiple sclerosis. The chain employs TRBV7-9 and TRBJ2-7, with D unclear. The end of the DNA is better explained by TRBJ2-3, so the J call may be wrong. Sequencing input: blood. In DNA form, the CDR3 reads TGTGCCAGCAGCTTCGGAGCTGGGAAAGATACGCAGTATTTT. It is translated as CASSFGAGKDTQYF.